The 24 T cell receptor beta chains below come from one sample, sequenced in a study of monozygotic twins with cystic fibrosis. Here immunoSEQ multiplex PCR was the method, and the copy in TCRdb shows in-frame clones only, minus some. The sample consists of roughly 13,000 clones, 80% to 90% of them appearing once. Sequenced sample: blood. Receptors originate from a boy between 10 and 17 years old with cystic fibrosis.

This clone has more than one count but fewer than ten. V is TRBV5-1 and J is TRBJ2-7; D gene ambiguous. Germline values: CDR1 SGHRS, CDR2 YFSETQ. This CDR3 is 11 amino acids long. V gave up 1 base and J gave up 5 bases, with 4 bases separating them. Written as DNA, the CDR3 is TGCGCCAGCAGCTTGCGGGACGAGCAGTACTTC. Protein product: CASSLRDEQYF.

This chain links TRBV5-1 with TRBJ2-1; 8 positions agree with TRBD1. V was clipped by 0 bases and J by 2 bases; unmatched bases: 1. CDR1 and CDR2 from the germline V gene are SGHRS and YFSETQ. The CDR3 runs to 15 residues. CDR3 loop: CASSLGQGTYNEQFF. In DNA, the CDR3 is TGCGCCAGCAGCTTGGGACAGGGGACCTACAATGAGCAGTTCTTC.

This rearrangement joins TRBV28 to TRBJ2-7, with TRBD1 identical over 9 bases. This CDR3 spans 15 amino acids. The V gene's germline CDR1 is MDHEN and CDR2 SYDVKM. The ends lost 2 bases at V and 0 bases at J; junction bases unmatched: 2. Here the CDR3 DNA reads TGTGCCAGCAGTTTAGGGACAGGGAGCTCCTACGAGCAGTACTTC. Protein: CASSLGTGSSYEQYF.

The CDR3 coding sequence is TGTGCCAGTAGTATAGGGAGGACTAGCGGGGGGGCTAATGAGCAGTTCTTC. As protein: CASSIGRTSGGANEQFF. V usage is TRBV19 and J usage is TRBJ2-1; 15 bases map to TRBD2. The J segment lost 7 bases and the V segment lost 1 base, leaving 5 bases of the junction unmatched. Germline V gives CDR1 LNHDA, CDR2 SQIVND (reference sequence). The CDR3 has 17 amino acids.

V usage is TRBV19 and J usage is TRBJ2-2, with D maybe TRBD1 (5 bases). Germline CDR1 LNHDA, CDR2 SQIVND (reference sequence). Trimming removed 9 bases at V and 2 bases at J, with 16 bases between. CDR3 size: 15 residues. CDR3 sequence: CASRARTQNTGELFF. CDR3 nucleotide sequence: TGTGCCAGCCGAGCCCGGACACAAAACACCGGGGAGCTGTTTTTT.

The chain has TRBV9 and TRBJ2-1, with D possibly matching TRBD1 (6 bases). Trimming pared 2 bases from V and 0 bases from J, leaving 15 bases between. The CDR3 runs to 17 residues. The germline gives CDR1 SGDLS, CDR2 YYNGEE. CDR3 sequence: CASSVTGTPSSYNEQFF. CDR3 sequence (DNA): TGTGCCAGCAGCGTCACCGGGACACCGAGCTCCTACAATGAGCAGTTCTTC.

The chain couples TRBV15 to TRBJ2-1; perhaps TRBD1 as D (5 bases). The germline CDR1 and CDR2 sequences are LNHNV and YYDKDF (reference sequence). V gave up 5 bases and J gave up 0 bases, with 14 bases separating them. The CDR3 loop spans 16 amino acids. CDR3 in amino acids: CATSGTDRNSYNEQFF. The CDR3 region has the DNA TGTGCCACCAGCGGAACCGACAGAAACTCCTACAATGAGCAGTTCTTC.

This chain uses TRBV4-2 with TRBJ1-5; TRBD1 is a possible D gene (5 bases). Germline V CDR1 and CDR2: LGHNA, YNFKEQ. The CDR3 spans 15 residues. With 0 bases removed from V and 6 bases from J, the gap between germline ends came to 12 bases. CDR3 in DNA: TGTGCCAGCAGCCAAGATTGGGGGAAACGTCAGCCCCAGCATTTT. It encodes CASSQDWGKRQPQHF.

The CDR3 sequence: CASSDGRGNQPQHF. CDR3 DNA sequence: TGTGCCAGCAGTGACGGACGGGGCAATCAGCCCCAGCATTTT. The chain recombines TRBV2 with TRBJ1-5; no clear D gene. CDR3 length: 14 residues. Germline values: CDR1 SNHLY, CDR2 FYNNEI. Trimming removed 3 bases at V and 2 bases at J, with 8 bases between.

This sequence joins TRBV5-1 and TRBJ1-3; D is uncertain. Trimming took off 1 base at V and 0 bases at J, with 8 bases between the two ends. Germline assignment: CDR1 SGHRS and CDR2 YFSETQ. The CDR3 length is 15 residues. The CDR3 is CASSLIGSSGNTIYF. Written as DNA, the CDR3 is TGCGCCAGCAGCTTGATCGGGAGCTCTGGAAACACCATATATTTT.

J is TRBJ1-2 and V is TRBV4-2; possibly TRBD1 for D (5 bases). There are 15 residues in the CDR3. V was shortened by 0 bases and J by 0 bases, with 8 bases between the two germline ends. In germline, CDR1 is LGHNA, CDR2 YNFKEQ. CDR3 nucleotide sequence: TGTGCCAGCAGCCAAGAACCCAGGGCTAACTATGGCTACACCTTC. The encoded protein is CASSQEPRANYGYTF.

The rearrangement joins TRBV7-9 to TRBJ2-1; D perhaps matches TRBD2 (5 bases). Trimming took off 0 bases at V and 0 bases at J, with 6 bases between the two ends. CDR1 SEHNR and CDR2 FQNEAQ come from the germline V gene (reference sequence). The CDR3 totals 15 residues. The CDR3 nucleotides read TGTGCCAGCAGCTTAGCTGGGAGCTCCTACAATGAGCAGTTCTTC. It is translated as CASSLAGSSYNEQFF.

This rearrangement joins TRBV30 to TRBJ1-5; the D is unclear. The germline V gene has CDR1 GTSNPN and CDR2 SVGIG (reference sequence). V gave up 2 bases and J gave up 11 bases, with 13 bases separating them. CDR3 size: 12 residues. The CDR3 reads CAWSNGAWAQHF. In DNA, the CDR3 is TGTGCCTGGAGTAATGGAGCCTGGGCCCAGCATTTT.

CDR3 sequence: CASRMSGANVLTF. CDR3 bases: TGCGCCAGCAGAATGTCTGGGGCCAACGTCCTGACTTTC. The rearrangement joins TRBV5-1 to TRBJ2-6; D ambiguous. CDR3 size: 13 residues. Germline V CDR1 and CDR2: SGHRS, YFSETQ. V lost 5 bases to trimming and J lost 1 base, with 4 bases between them.

The chain has TRBV19 and TRBJ1-2, with 10 bases fitting TRBD1. The CDR3 has 16 residues. Germline values: CDR1 LNHDA, CDR2 SQIVND (reference sequence). J lost 2 bases, V lost 2 bases, and 5 bases had no gene match. CDR3 nucleotide sequence: TGTGCCAGTAGTATAATGACAGGGGGCTCGAACTATGGCTACACCTTC. It specifies CASSIMTGGSNYGYTF.

The chain combines TRBV7-8 with TRBJ1-5, with D possibly being TRBD1 (6 bases). Trimming removed 6 bases from V and 6 bases from J, with 21 bases in between. CDR3 size: 16 residues. The germline CDR1 and CDR2 sequences are SGHVS and FQNEAQ. Here the CDR3 DNA reads TGTGCCAGCAGTCTGGGGCCCACGGGGGCCCCTCAGCCCCAGCATTTT. It codes for CASSLGPTGAPQPQHF. Based on the CDR3 plus reference TRBV7-8 and TRBJ1-5, the full variable domain is GAGVSQSPRYKVAKRGQDVALRCDPISGHVSLFWYQQALGQGPEFLTYFQNEAQLDKSGLPSDRFFAERPEGSVSTLKIQRTQQEDSAVYLCASSLGPTGAPQPQHFGDGTRLSIL.

CDR3 DNA: TGTGCCAGCAGTTTGAATCCAGGGGGCGACTATGGCTACACCTTC. Protein product: CASSLNPGGDYGYTF. The chain employs TRBV28 and TRBJ1-2, with 8 nucleotides matching TRBD1. V gave up 3 bases and J gave up 3 bases; unmatched junction bases: 6. The length of the CDR3 is 15 residues. Germline CDR1 reads MDHEN; CDR2 reads SYDVKM.

This chain connects TRBV2 to TRBJ1-1, with 11 bases matching TRBD1. CDR3 size: 16 residues. CDR1 is SNHLY and CDR2 is FYNNEI in the germline V gene. Trimming removed 7 bases from V and 5 bases from J; junction bases left unmatched: 12. The CDR3: CASTLTSGQGGTEAFF. In DNA, the CDR3 is TGTGCCAGCACCTTGACCTCGGGACAGGGGGGGACTGAAGCTTTCTTT. The variable domain in full, with the rest retrieved from reference TRBV2 and TRBJ1-1, is EPEVTQTPSHQVTQMGQEVILRCVPISNHLYFYWYRQILGQKVEFLVSFYNNEISEKSEIFDDQFSVERPDGSNFTLKIRSTKLEDSAMYFCASTLTSGQGGTEAFFGQGTRLTVV.

J is TRBJ2-5 and V is TRBV20-1; D not resolved. The CDR3 has 11 amino acids. The V end was cut by 3 bases, the J end by 5 bases, with 7 bases between. The germline V gene encodes CDR1 DFQATT and CDR2 SNEGSKA (reference sequence). The CDR3 nucleotides are TGCAGTGCTAGTAGCCCGGAGACCCAGTACTTC. Translated, it gives CSASSPETQYF.

This clone was picked up one time. V gene TRBV27 combines with J gene TRBJ2-6; 10 nucleotides match TRBD1. The CDR3 has 17 residues. Germline-derived CDR1 and CDR2 are MNHEY and SMNVEV (reference sequence). V was pared by 4 bases and J by 3 bases, with 6 bases of the junction left unmatched. The CDR3 spells CASSYLGQGNGANVLTF. The CDR3 DNA follows: TGTGCCAGCAGTTACCTGGGACAGGGGAATGGGGCCAACGTCCTGACTTTC.

J is TRBJ1-2 and V is TRBV4-1; D is undetermined. The CDR3 runs 15 residues. Trimming took off 4 bases at V and 8 bases at J, with 20 bases between the two ends. CDR1 is MGHRA, CDR2 YSYEKL, per germline. The CDR3 DNA follows: TGCGCCAGCAGCCCACAAGGTTTGGGGTTGGGGGGCTACACCTTC. Translated: CASSPQGLGLGGYTF.

The chain combines TRBV18 with TRBJ1-3; D unclear. The CDR3 is made up of 13 amino acids. Germline V lookup: CDR1 KGHSH, CDR2 LQKENI. V gave up 3 bases and J gave up 0 bases, with 3 bases separating them. The CDR3 DNA is TGTGCCAGCTCACCTCTCTCTGGAAACACCATATATTTT. This codes for CASSPLSGNTIYF. Using reference TRBV18 and TRBJ1-3 for the parts outside the CDR3, the full variable domain is NAGVMQNPRHLVRRRGQEARLRCSPMKGHSHVYWYRQLPEEGLKFMVYLQKENIIDESGMPKERFSAEFPKEGPSILRIQQVVRGDSAAYFCASSPLSGNTIYFGEGSWLTVV.

The chain uses TRBV15 and TRBJ1-2; D gene uncertain. The ends were cut back, 0 bases at V and 5 bases at J, with 7 bases in the middle. The CDR3 consists of 13 residues. Germline V gene sequence: CDR1 LNHNV, CDR2 YYDKDF (reference sequence). CDR3 region: CATSREGPYGYTF. CDR3 in DNA: TGTGCCACCAGCAGAGAAGGCCCGTATGGCTACACCTTC.

The chain combines TRBV9 with TRBJ2-2; D may be TRBD2 (7 bases). The CDR3 is made up of 15 amino acids. Between the trimmed V and J ends, which lost 4 bases and 5 bases, there was a span of 15 bases. Per the germline V gene, CDR1 is SGDLS and CDR2 is YYNGEE. CDR3 in DNA: TGTGCCAGCAGCTCCTGGACTAGGGGGACCGGGGAGCTGTTTTTT. Amino acids: CASSSWTRGTGELFF.